The sample holds a few counts of the clone carrying this T cell receptor beta chain. As yet, its antigen is unknown. This sample was included in a study of beta chain features in type 1 diabetes. Study-wide points: TCRB CDR3 length was moderately but significantly reduced in all four CD4+ subsets of Type 1 diabetes patients.

TCRB transcripts that were expressed got sequenced, as all of the isolated RNA had been reverse transcribed. Profiling relied on immunoSEQ multiplex PCR, and the TCRdb table lists in-frame clones only, not all of them. The repertoire holds roughly 150,000 clones, 9% seen once, with under 0.75% in the top ten. The CDR3 spans 14 residues. The ends were cut back, 4 bases at V and 0 bases at J, with 10 bases in the middle. Germline CDR1 and CDR2: SGHRS and YFSETQ. The chain employs TRBV5-1 and TRBJ1-2; TRBD1 might be the D (6 bases). This TCR derives from a woman in her 30s with type 1 diabetes. What was sequenced was central memory CD4+ T cells from blood. This CDR3 reads CASSPDSSNYGYTF. The CDR3 DNA reads TGCGCCAGCAGCCCGGACAGTTCTAACTATGGCTACACCTTC.